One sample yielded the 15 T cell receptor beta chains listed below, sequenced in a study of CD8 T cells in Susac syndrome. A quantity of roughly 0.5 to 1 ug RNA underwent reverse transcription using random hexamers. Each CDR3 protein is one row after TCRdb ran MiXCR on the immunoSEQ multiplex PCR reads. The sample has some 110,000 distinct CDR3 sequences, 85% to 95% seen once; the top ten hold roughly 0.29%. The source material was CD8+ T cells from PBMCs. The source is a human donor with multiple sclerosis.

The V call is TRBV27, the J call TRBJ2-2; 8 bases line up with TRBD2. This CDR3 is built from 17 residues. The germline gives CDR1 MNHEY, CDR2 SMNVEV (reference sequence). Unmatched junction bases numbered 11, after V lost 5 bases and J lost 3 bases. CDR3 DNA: TGTGCCAGCAGTCTCCCTCAGCGGGAGAAGGACACCGGGGAGCTGTTTTTT. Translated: CASSLPQREKDTGELFF.

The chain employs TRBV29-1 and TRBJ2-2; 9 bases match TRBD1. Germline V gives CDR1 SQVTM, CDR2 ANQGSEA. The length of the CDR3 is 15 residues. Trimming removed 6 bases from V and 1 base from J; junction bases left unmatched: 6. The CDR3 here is CSVLTGGKNTGELFF. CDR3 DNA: TGCAGCGTATTAACAGGGGGCAAGAACACCGGGGAGCTGTTTTTT.

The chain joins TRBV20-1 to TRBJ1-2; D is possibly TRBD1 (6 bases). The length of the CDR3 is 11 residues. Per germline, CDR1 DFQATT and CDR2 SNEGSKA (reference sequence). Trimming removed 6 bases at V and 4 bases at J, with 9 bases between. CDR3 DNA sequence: TGCAGTGCACCGGACAGCTATGGCTACACCTTC. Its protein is CSAPDSYGYTF.

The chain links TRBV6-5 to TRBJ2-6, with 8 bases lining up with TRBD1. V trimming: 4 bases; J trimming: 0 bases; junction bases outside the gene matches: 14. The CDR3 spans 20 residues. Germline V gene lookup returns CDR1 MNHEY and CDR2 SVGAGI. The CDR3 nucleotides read TGTGCCAGCAGTTCAACAACCAGGGGGCGCACGCCCTCTGGGGCCAACGTCCTGACTTTC. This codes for CASSSTTRGRTPSGANVLTF.

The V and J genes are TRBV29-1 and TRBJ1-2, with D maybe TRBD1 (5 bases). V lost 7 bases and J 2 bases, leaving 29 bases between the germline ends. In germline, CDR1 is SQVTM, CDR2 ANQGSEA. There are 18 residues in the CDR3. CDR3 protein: CSASYPWTGERGNYGYTF. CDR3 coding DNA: TGCAGCGCCTCTTATCCCTGGACGGGGGAGAGAGGGAACTATGGCTACACCTTC.

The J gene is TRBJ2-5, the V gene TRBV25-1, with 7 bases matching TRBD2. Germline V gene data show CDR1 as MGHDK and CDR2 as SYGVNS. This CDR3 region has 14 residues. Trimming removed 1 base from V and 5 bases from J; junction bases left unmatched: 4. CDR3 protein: CASSESREAETQYF. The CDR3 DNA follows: TGTGCCAGCAGTGAATCCCGGGAGGCTGAGACCCAGTACTTC.

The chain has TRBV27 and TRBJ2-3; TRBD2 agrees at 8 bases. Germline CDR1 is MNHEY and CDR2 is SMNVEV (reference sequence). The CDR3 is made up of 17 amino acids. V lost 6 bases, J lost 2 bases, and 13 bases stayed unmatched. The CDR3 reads CASSLGSGGGYTDTQYF. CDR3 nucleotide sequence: TGTGCCAGCAGCTTAGGCAGTGGCGGGGGGTACACAGATACGCAGTATTTT.

CDR3 sequence reads: CASSERDRANYGYTF. CDR3 in DNA: TGTGCCAGCAGTGAAAGGGACAGGGCTAACTATGGCTACACCTTC. The chain couples TRBV6-1 to TRBJ1-2; 9 bases agree with TRBD1. The CDR3 contains 15 residues. In germline, CDR1 is MNHNS, CDR2 SASEGT. Germline trimming cut 2 bases from V and 0 bases from J; bases unmatched to any gene: 1.

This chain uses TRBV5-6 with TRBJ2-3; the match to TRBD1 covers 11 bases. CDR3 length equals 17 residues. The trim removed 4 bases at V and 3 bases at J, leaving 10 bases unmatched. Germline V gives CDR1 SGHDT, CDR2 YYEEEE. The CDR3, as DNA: TGTGCCAGCAGCCCCGATGGGACAGGGGGTAGGACAGATACGCAGTATTTT. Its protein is CASSPDGTGGRTDTQYF. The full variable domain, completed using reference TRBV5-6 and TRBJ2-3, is DAGVTQSPTHLIKTRGQQVTLRCSPKSGHDTVSWYQQALGQGPQFIFQYYEEEERQRGNFPDRFSGHQFPNYSSELNVNALLLGDSALYLCASSPDGTGGRTDTQYFGPGTRLTVL.

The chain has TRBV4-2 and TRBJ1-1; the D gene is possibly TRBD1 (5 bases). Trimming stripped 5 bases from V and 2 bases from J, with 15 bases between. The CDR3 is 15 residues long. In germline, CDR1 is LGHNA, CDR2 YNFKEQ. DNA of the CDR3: TGTGCCAGCAGCGCGCGGAGAGGGGCTAACACTGAAGCTTTCTTT. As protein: CASSARRGANTEAFF.

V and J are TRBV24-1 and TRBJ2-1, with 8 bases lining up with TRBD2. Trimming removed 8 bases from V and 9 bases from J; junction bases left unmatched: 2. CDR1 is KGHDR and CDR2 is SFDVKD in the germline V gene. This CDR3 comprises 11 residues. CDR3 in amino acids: CATTGGAEQFF. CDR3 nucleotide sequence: TGTGCCACCACGGGAGGGGCTGAGCAGTTCTTC.

CDR3 in DNA: TGTGCCAGCAGCTTAGTGCTGGGACAGCCGAACACCGGGGAGCTGTTTTTT. Protein product: CASSLVLGQPNTGELFF. This chain joins TRBV7-9 and TRBJ2-2, with 7 nucleotides matching TRBD1. V gave up 1 base and J gave up 0 bases; unmatched junction bases: 5. The CDR3 covers 17 residues. Germline V gene lookup returns CDR1 SEHNR and CDR2 FQNEAQ (reference sequence).

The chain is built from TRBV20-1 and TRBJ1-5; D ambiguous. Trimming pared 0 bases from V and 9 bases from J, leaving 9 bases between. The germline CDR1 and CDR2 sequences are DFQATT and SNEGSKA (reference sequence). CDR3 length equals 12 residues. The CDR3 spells CSARDLGWPQHF. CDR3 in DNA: TGCAGTGCTAGAGATCTGGGTTGGCCCCAGCATTTT.

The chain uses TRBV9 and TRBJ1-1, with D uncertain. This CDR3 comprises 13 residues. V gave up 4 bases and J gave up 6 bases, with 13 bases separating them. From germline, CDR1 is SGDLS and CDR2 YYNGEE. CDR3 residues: CASSLGSRAEAFF. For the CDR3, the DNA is TGTGCCAGCAGCCTAGGCAGTCGGGCTGAAGCTTTCTTT.

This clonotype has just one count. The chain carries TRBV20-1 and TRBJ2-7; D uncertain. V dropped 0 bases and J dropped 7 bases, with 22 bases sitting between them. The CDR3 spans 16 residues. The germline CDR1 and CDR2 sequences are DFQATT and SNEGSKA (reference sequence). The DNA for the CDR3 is TGCAGTGCTAGAGATCTTACGGCAGCCGACCTCTGGGAGCAGTACTTC. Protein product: CSARDLTAADLWEQYF.